The 26 T cell receptor beta chains listed next were all sequenced from one sample in a study of blood T cell repertoires in COVID-19. TCRdb's copy holds only in-frame clones and misses some; the assay was immunoSEQ multiplex PCR. In the table there are around 480,000 clones, 87% of which are singletons. The source material was PBMCs or T cells enriched from blood (not recorded which). These receptor sequences come from a woman in her late teens or twenties who had recovered from COVID-19.

This chain links TRBV5-1 with TRBJ2-7; tentative D call: TRBD1 (6 bases). V was shortened by 3 bases and J by 3 bases, with 13 bases between the two germline ends. Germline V gene data show CDR1 as SGHRS and CDR2 as YFSETQ. This CDR3 contains 14 residues. Written as DNA, the CDR3 is TGCGCCAGCAGCTCCGGGACAACCGGCTACGAGCAGTACTTC. Amino acid sequence: CASSSGTTGYEQYF.

Of note for this clone: This sample also contains other DNA sequences that code for the same CDR3. This chain uses TRBV5-1 with TRBJ2-3; D gene unclear. V dropped 1 base and J dropped 2 bases, with 8 bases sitting between them. The germline V gene has CDR1 SGHRS and CDR2 YFSETQ. This CDR3 spans 14 amino acids. In DNA form, the CDR3 reads TGCGCCAGCAGCTTGTCACTTTACACAGATACGCAGTATTTT. Protein product: CASSLSLYTDTQYF. Based on the CDR3 plus reference TRBV5-1 and TRBJ2-3, the full variable domain is KAGVTQTPRYLIKTRGQQVTLSCSPISGHRSVSWYQQTPGQGLQFLFEYFSETQRNKGNFPGRFSGRQFSNSRSEMNVSTLELGDSALYLCASSLSLYTDTQYFGPGTRLTVL.

Here the CDR3 DNA reads TGTGCCATCAGTGATTCGGTGACAGGGGCCCACGAGCAGTACTTC. Translating it yields CAISDSVTGAHEQYF. The chain combines TRBV10-3 with TRBJ2-7; TRBD1 matches at 8 bases. The J segment lost 5 bases and the V segment lost 3 bases, leaving 9 bases of the junction unmatched. Per germline, CDR1 ENHRY and CDR2 SYGVKD. CDR3 length: 15 residues.

This chain connects TRBV7-2 to TRBJ2-5; TRBD2 is a possible D gene (6 bases). Trimming took off 5 bases at V and 2 bases at J, with 12 bases between the two ends. Germline V gives CDR1 SGHTA, CDR2 FQGNSA. The CDR3 has 14 amino acids. CDR3: CASSAHGGQETQYF. Written as DNA, the CDR3 is TGTGCCAGCAGCGCCCACGGAGGGCAAGAGACCCAGTACTTC. Based on the CDR3 plus reference TRBV7-2 and TRBJ2-5, the full variable domain is GAGVSQSPSNKVTEKGKDVELRCDPISGHTALYWYRQSLGQGLEFLIYFQGNSAPDKSGLPSDRFSAERTGGSVSTLTIQRTQQEDSAVYLCASSAHGGQETQYFGPGTRLLVL.

The CDR3 nucleotides are TGTGCCAGGCCGGCGGCAGAGTCAAACACAGATACGCAGTATTTT. Amino acids: CARPAAESNTDTQYF. The rearrangement uses TRBV19 and TRBJ2-3; no clear D. Per the germline V gene, CDR1 is LNHDA and CDR2 is SQIVND (reference sequence). This CDR3 contains 15 residues. V lost 9 bases, J lost 2 bases, and 18 bases lay in between.

V usage is TRBV25-1 and J usage is TRBJ1-4; 9 bases are a match to TRBD1. The length of the CDR3 is 15 residues. Germline trimming cut 1 base from V and 5 bases from J; bases unmatched to any gene: 2. Germline V gene lookup returns CDR1 MGHDK and CDR2 SYGVNS. The CDR3 protein is CASSESGTGNEKLFF. CDR3 nucleotides: TGTGCCAGCAGTGAATCGGGGACAGGGAATGAAAAACTGTTTTTT.

J is TRBJ1-6 and V is TRBV20-1, with 8 positions matching TRBD1. Germline V gives CDR1 DFQATT, CDR2 SNEGSKA (reference sequence). The CDR3 runs 18 residues. J was trimmed by 1 base and V by 3 bases; bases with no gene match: 11. The CDR3: CSASHPAGGSSYNSPLHF. CDR3 nucleotides: TGCAGTGCTAGTCATCCTGCAGGGGGCAGTTCCTATAATTCACCCCTCCACTTT.

The chain combines TRBV3-1 (or the pseudogene TRBV3-2) with TRBJ1-1; 11 bases are a match to TRBD1. Germline V gives CDR1 LGHDT, CDR2 YNNKEL (reference sequence). The CDR3 runs to 17 residues. The junction had 9 bases not matched to a gene; V was cut back by 1 base and J by 5 bases. CDR3 DNA: TGTGCCAGCAGCCAAGGACTTTACGGGACAGGGGGGACTGAAGCTTTCTTT. Residues: CASSQGLYGTGGTEAFF.

The chain recombines TRBV5-8 with TRBJ2-7; D is possibly TRBD1 (6 bases). Trimming stripped 4 bases from V and 2 bases from J, with 10 bases between. The CDR3 is made up of 13 amino acids. Germline assignment: CDR1 SGHTS and CDR2 YDEGEE. CDR3 loop: CASSPTGTYEQYF. In nucleotides, the CDR3 is TGTGCCAGCAGCCCCACAGGGACCTACGAGCAGTACTTC.

This chain joins TRBV30 and TRBJ1-2; D is undetermined. The CDR3 is 15 residues long. With 4 bases removed from V and 4 bases from J, the gap between germline ends came to 19 bases. The germline V gene has CDR1 GTSNPN and CDR2 SVGIG (reference sequence). CDR3 in amino acids: CAWIPDTQYFYGYTF. Here the CDR3 DNA reads TGTGCCTGGATACCTGACACTCAATACTTCTATGGCTACACCTTC.

The gene calls are TRBV4-1 and TRBJ2-7; the D is unclear. This CDR3 is built from 14 residues. With 0 bases removed from V and 1 base from J, the gap between germline ends came to 7 bases. Per the germline V gene, CDR1 is MGHRA and CDR2 is YSYEKL. DNA of the CDR3: TGCGCCAGCAGCCAAGAGGGCGCTTCCTACGAGCAGTACTTC. This sequence encodes CASSQEGASYEQYF.

This rearrangement joins TRBV29-1 to TRBJ1-2, with 8 bases aligning to TRBD1. After removal of 6 bases from V and 8 bases from J, the junction contained 8 bases not matched to a gene. The CDR3 is 12 residues long. Germline assignment: CDR1 SQVTM and CDR2 ANQGSEA. The chain's CDR3 is CSVASTGDGYTF. The CDR3 coding sequence is TGCAGCGTCGCATCGACAGGGGACGGCTACACCTTC.

The chain carries TRBV3-1 (or the pseudogene TRBV3-2) and TRBJ1-1; D gene unclear. The CDR3 covers 16 residues. V was pared by 1 base and J by 1 base, with 13 bases between. Germline CDR1 reads LGHDT; CDR2 reads YNNKEL (reference sequence). CDR3 sequence (DNA): TGTGCCAGCAGCCAAGTAGCGGCAGATGGGAACACTGAAGCTTTCTTT. Protein: CASSQVAADGNTEAFF.

Here the CDR3 reads CASSMRGGGTHNEQFF. In DNA form, the CDR3 reads TGTGCCAGCAGCATGAGGGGCGGGGGGACGCACAATGAGCAGTTCTTC. The V and J genes are TRBV2 and TRBJ2-1, with 8 bases fitting TRBD2. CDR3 length equals 16 residues. Germline CDR1 SNHLY, CDR2 FYNNEI. Losses at the gene ends were 6 bases for V and 5 bases for J; bases not matched to a gene: 12.

V is TRBV7-2 and J is TRBJ2-5; 9 bases align to TRBD2. V lost 6 bases to trimming and J lost 1 base; unmatched junction nucleotides: 3. Germline CDR1 is SGHTA and CDR2 is FQGNSA. The CDR3 consists of 14 residues. CDR3 loop: CASRFSGGQETQYF. Here the CDR3 DNA reads TGTGCCAGCAGGTTTAGCGGGGGCCAAGAGACCCAGTACTTC.

This chain links TRBV12-3 or TRBV12-4 with TRBJ2-7; D is undetermined. The CDR3 totals 13 residues. V was clipped by 0 bases and J by 2 bases, with 5 bases between them. CDR3 sequence (DNA): TGTGCCAGCAGTTTAGCATCTCCCTACGAGCAGTACTTC. As protein: CASSLASPYEQYF.

The chain recombines TRBV3-1 (or the pseudogene TRBV3-2) with TRBJ1-1, with D unresolved. Germline CDR1 reads LGHDT; CDR2 reads YNNKEL (reference sequence). V dropped 7 bases and J dropped 1 base, with 13 bases sitting between them. The CDR3 is made up of 14 amino acids. The CDR3 coding sequence is TGTGCCAGCAAACGCACAAGAACGAACACTGAAGCTTTCTTT. As protein: CASKRTRTNTEAFF.

The gene calls are TRBV28 and TRBJ2-1; 10 nucleotides line up with TRBD1. V dropped 6 bases and J dropped 8; count of bases not matched to a gene: 13. CDR3 size: 16 residues. Germline values: CDR1 MDHEN, CDR2 SYDVKM. CDR3 sequence (DNA): TGTGCCAGCAGCCCACTTTTAGGACAGGGGGGCGATGAGCAGTTCTTC. It specifies CASSPLLGQGGDEQFF.

In its sample, this clone was seen once. V and J are TRBV9 and TRBJ1-5; no clear D gene. V lost 4 bases and J lost 4, with 9 bases in between. Germline CDR1 is SGDLS and CDR2 is YYNGEE. This CDR3 has 13 amino acids. CDR3 sequence: CASSSEMNQPQHF. The CDR3 DNA sequence: TGTGCCAGCAGCTCGGAGATGAATCAGCCCCAGCATTTT. The variable domain in full, with the rest retrieved from reference TRBV9 and TRBJ1-5, is DSGVTQTPKHLITATGQRVTLRCSPRSGDLSVYWYQQSLDQGLQFLIQYYNGEERAKGNILERFSAQQFPDLHSELNLSSLELGDSALYFCASSSEMNQPQHFGDGTRLSIL.

CDR3 nucleotide sequence: TGTGCCTGGAGTGCGACAGGTATCAATCAGCCCCAGCATTTT. Residues: CAWSATGINQPQHF. V is TRBV30 and J is TRBJ1-5, with a tentative D call TRBD1 (6 bases). The CDR3 is 14 amino acids. Per the germline V gene, CDR1 is GTSNPN and CDR2 is SVGIG (reference sequence). Between the trimmed V and J ends, which lost 1 base and 3 bases, there was a span of 10 bases. Full variable domain (missing parts from reference TRBV30 and TRBJ1-5): SQTIHQWPATLVQPVGSPLSLECTVEGTSNPNLYWYRQAAGRGLQLLFYSVGIGQISSEVPQNLSASRPQDRQFILSSKKLLLSDSGFYLCAWSATGINQPQHFGDGTRLSIL.

The CDR3 loop reads CATRGTGGGTEAFF. CDR3 nucleotides: TGTGCCACCAGGGGGACAGGGGGAGGCACTGAAGCTTTCTTT. The gene calls are TRBV2 and TRBJ1-1, with TRBD1 identical over 11 bases. The V segment lost 10 bases and the J segment 4 bases; nucleotides outside the gene matches: 8. The CDR3 runs 14 residues. Germline CDR1 SNHLY, CDR2 FYNNEI.

This clone has a single count. The rearrangement joins TRBV4-1 to TRBJ2-1, with TRBD2 matching 8 bases. V gave up 2 bases and J gave up 8 bases; unmatched junction bases: 14. Germline loops: CDR1 MGHRA, CDR2 YSYEKL. The length of the CDR3 is 17 residues. The CDR3 DNA sequence: TGCGCCAGCAGCCAATTTGGGGGCTCCCGGGGGGGTGATGAGCAGTTCTTC. This codes for CASSQFGGSRGGDEQFF.

The chain has TRBV7-9 and TRBJ2-7; D possibly corresponds to TRBD2 (6 bases). Trimming pared 7 bases from V and 0 bases from J, leaving 16 bases between. This CDR3 spans 15 amino acids. Per the germline V gene, CDR1 is SEHNR and CDR2 is FQNEAQ (reference sequence). CDR3 sequence: CASKSGTGSSYEQYF. Written as DNA, the CDR3 is TGTGCCAGCAAATCCGGGACTGGGAGCTCCTACGAGCAGTACTTC.

The chain joins TRBV11-2 to TRBJ2-1, with 8 positions matching TRBD2. CDR1 is SGHAT and CDR2 is FQNNGV in the germline V gene. Trimming removed 1 base from V and 1 base from J; junction bases left unmatched: 6. The CDR3 is 17 residues long. CDR3 loop: CASSLVSGGASYNEQFF. Here the CDR3 DNA reads TGTGCCAGCAGCTTAGTCTCCGGGGGGGCGTCCTACAATGAGCAGTTCTTC. Together with reference TRBV11-2 and TRBJ2-1, the CDR3 gives the full variable domain: EAGVAQSPRYKIIEKRQSVAFWCNPISGHATLYWYQQILGQGPKLLIQFQNNGVVDDSQLPKDRFSAERLKGVDSTLKIQPAKLEDSAVYLCASSLVSGGASYNEQFFGPGTRLTVL.

This sequence joins TRBV3-1 (or the pseudogene TRBV3-2) and TRBJ1-1; D gene unclear. CDR1 is LGHDT and CDR2 is YNNKEL in the germline V gene (reference sequence). The V and J ends lost 1 base and 10 bases respectively, with 10 bases between them. This CDR3 has 12 amino acids. The CDR3 DNA follows: TGTGCCAGCAGCCAAGGGAGGGAACGAGCTTTCTTT. This gives the protein CASSQGRERAFF.

The chain has TRBV5-8 and TRBJ1-6; the D is unclear. CDR3 length: 15 amino acids. Germline loops: CDR1 SGHTS, CDR2 YDEGEE. With 4 bases removed from V and 7 bases from J, the gap between germline ends came to 15 bases. The CDR3 is CASSVYRETNSPLHF. Written as DNA, the CDR3 is TGTGCCAGCAGCGTCTACCGGGAGACCAATTCACCCCTCCACTTT.